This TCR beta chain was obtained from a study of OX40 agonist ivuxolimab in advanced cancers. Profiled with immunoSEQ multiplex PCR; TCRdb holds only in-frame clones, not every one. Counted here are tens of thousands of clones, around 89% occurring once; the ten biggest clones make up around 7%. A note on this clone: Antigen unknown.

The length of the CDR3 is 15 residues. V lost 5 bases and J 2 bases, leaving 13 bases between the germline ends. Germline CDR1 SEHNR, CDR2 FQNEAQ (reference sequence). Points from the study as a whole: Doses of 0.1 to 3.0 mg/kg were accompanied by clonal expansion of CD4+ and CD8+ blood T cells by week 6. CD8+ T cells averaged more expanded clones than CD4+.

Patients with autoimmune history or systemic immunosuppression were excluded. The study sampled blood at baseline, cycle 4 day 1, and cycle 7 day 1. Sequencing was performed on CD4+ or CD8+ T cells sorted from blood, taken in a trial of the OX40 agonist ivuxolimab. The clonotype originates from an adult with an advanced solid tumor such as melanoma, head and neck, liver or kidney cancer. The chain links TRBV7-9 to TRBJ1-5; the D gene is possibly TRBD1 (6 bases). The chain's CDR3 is CASSREGVGNQPQHF. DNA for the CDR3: TGTGCCAGCAGCCGCGAGGGGGTAGGCAATCAGCCCCAGCATTTT.